Detailed here is one T cell receptor beta chain. This specimen comes from a study of cytomegalovirus exposure and HLA in healthy donors. V dropped 3 bases and J dropped 2; count of bases not matched to a gene: 3. The length of the CDR3 is 15 residues. Germline V lookup: CDR1 MGHRA, CDR2 YSYEKL. Use of 60 Vbeta and 13 Jbeta primers characterized the PCR. The protocol was immunoSEQ multiplex PCR, while the TCRdb copy is restricted to in-frame clones and leaves out a portion. The sample has under 300,000 clones, 70% to 90% seen once. This receptor was identified in a woman aged 55-70 years in good health and CMV-seropositive. Sequencing was done on a sample of PBMCs. V and J are TRBV4-1 and TRBJ2-2; 7 bases match TRBD2. The CDR3 coding sequence is TGCGCCAGCAGCCACAGACTAGCTAACACCGGGGAGCTGTTTTTT. Translation: CASSHRLANTGELFF.